These T cell receptor beta chains were read from a single sample in a study of T cell repertoires in cytomegalovirus infection. What these receptors recognize is not known. Each CDR3 protein gets one entry after TCRdb re-called the reads with MiXCR. Counted here are fewer than 900,000 distinct CDR3 sequences, 25% to 35% occurring once; the ten biggest clones make up about an eighth. This sample comprised cultured CD8+ T cells from PBMCs, obtained from culture after CMV antigen stimulation. Every receptor here comes from a human donor in good health (CMV status not recorded). Some clones in this sample may be carry-over from other donors' samples. Each CDR3 is given without its conserved first and last residue. Clone size appears in some rows only: once, few, many, or a class for an expanded clone.

size	V	J	CDR3
many	TRBV7-2	TRBJ1-4	ASSPWSSNEKLF
.	TRBV13	TRBJ2-7	ASSLTRQFYEQY
.	TRBV7-6	TRBJ2-1	ASSPTGTLTHNEQF
.	TRBV11-1	TRBJ1-5	ASSPKGNQPQH
many	TRBV7-6	TRBJ1-1	ASSFSWDPNTEAF
few	TRBV12-3/TRBV12-4	TRBJ2-2	ASSLLPYTGELF
few	TRBV4-1	TRBJ1-1	ASTRWDRGVNTEAF
few	TRBV7-9	TRBJ2-3	ASSGPTSGGTGDTQY
.	TRBV4-1	TRBJ2-1	ASSQDGRAQF
.	TRBV4-1	TRBJ2-2	ASSQEGGPGELF
few	TRBV14	TRBJ1-1	ASSHYRGPGTEAF
.	TRBV5-1	TRBJ2-1	ASSAGSGGPLDEQF
.	TRBV18	TRBJ1-1	ASFQGRTEAF
few	TRBV19	TRBJ2-1	ASSMLSGGYNEQF
.	TRBV6-5	TRBJ1-2	ASSYEGWGYGYT
.	TRBV27	TRBJ1-1	ASSLFGLTEAF
few	TRBV7-2	TRBJ1-5	ASSLGGGFYSNQPQH
.	TRBV20-1	TRBJ1-2	SARNVVWGQNYGYT
.	TRBV12-3/TRBV12-4	TRBJ2-1	ASSLAGGPTDEQF
.	TRBV9	TRBJ2-3	ASSPHGTGGADTQY